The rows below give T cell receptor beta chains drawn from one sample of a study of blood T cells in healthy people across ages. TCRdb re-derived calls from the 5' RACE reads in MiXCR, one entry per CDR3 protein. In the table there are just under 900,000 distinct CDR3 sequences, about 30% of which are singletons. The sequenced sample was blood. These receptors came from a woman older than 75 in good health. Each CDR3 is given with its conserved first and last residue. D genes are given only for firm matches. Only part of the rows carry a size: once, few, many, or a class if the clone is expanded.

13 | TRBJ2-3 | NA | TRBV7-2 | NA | TGTGCCAGCAGTACGGATTACACAGATACGCAGTATTTT | CASSTDYTDTQYF
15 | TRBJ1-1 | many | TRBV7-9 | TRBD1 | TGTGCCAGCAGATACAGAACAGGGGCGACGACTGAAGCTTTCTTT | CASRYRTGATTEAFF
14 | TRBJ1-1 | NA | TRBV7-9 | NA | TGTGCCAGCAGGCCCGGGACACTTAACACTGAAGCTTTCTTT | CASRPGTLNTEAFF
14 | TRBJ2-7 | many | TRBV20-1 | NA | TGCAGTGCTAGAGCATTGACGGACTCCTACGAGCAGTACTTC | CSARALTDSYEQYF
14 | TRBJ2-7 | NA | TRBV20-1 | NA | TGCAGTGCTCATTCTGGGATCCACTCCTACGAGCAGTACTTC | CSAHSGIHSYEQYF
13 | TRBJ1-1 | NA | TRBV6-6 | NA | TGTGCCAGCAGTTACGTCAAGAACACTGAAGCTTTCTTT | CASSYVKNTEAFF
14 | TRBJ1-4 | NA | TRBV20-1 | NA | TGCAGTGCCGAGGCGACATCTCAAAATGAAAAACTGTTTTTT | CSAEATSQNEKLFF
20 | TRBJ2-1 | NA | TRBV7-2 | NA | TGTGCCAGCAGCTTAAGGCGGCTTAGCAGGGGGGGAAGCTCCTACAATGAGCAGTTCTTC | CASSLRRLSRGGSSYNEQFF
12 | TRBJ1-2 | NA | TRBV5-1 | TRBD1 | TGCGCCAGCAGCGCCCAGGGGGTTGGCTACACCTTC | CASSAQGVGYTF
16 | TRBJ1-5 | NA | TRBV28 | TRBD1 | TGTGCCAGCAACCCCACTCCGGGACAGAGCAATCAGCCCCAGCATTTT | CASNPTPGQSNQPQHF
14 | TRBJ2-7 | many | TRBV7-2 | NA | TGTGCCAGCAGCTTCGAGGGGGACCCCTACGAGCAGTACTTC | CASSFEGDPYEQYF
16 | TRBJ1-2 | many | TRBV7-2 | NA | TGTGCCAGCAGCTTATTACAGGGTGTAGCGGTCCGTGGCTACACCTTC | CASSLLQGVAVRGYTF
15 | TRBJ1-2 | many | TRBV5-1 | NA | TGCGCCAGCAGCTTTCCAGTTACAGGGAGGGATGGCTACACCTTC | CASSFPVTGRDGYTF
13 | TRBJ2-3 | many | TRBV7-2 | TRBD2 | TGTGCCAGCAGCTCACTAGCGGGGGCCGCCACGTATTTT | CASSSLAGAATYF
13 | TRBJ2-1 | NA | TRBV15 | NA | TGTGCCACAGCGGACCAGATTTACAATGAGCAGTTCTTC | CATADQIYNEQFF
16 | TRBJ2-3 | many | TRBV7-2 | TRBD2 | TGTGCCAGCAGCTTAGAAACCGGGACTAGCGGAGATACGCAGTATTTT | CASSLETGTSGDTQYF
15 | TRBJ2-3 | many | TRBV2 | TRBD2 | TGTGCCAGCAGTACTAGCGGGCGTAGCACAGATACGCAGTATTTT | CASSTSGRSTDTQYF
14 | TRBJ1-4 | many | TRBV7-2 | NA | TGTGCCAGCAGCTTAGCAGGGATTAATGAAAAACTGTTTTTT | CASSLAGINEKLFF
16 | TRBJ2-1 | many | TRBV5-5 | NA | TGTGCCAGCAGGCTCGGGCAGGAGGGAACCTTCAATGAGCAGTTCTTC | CASRLGQEGTFNEQFF
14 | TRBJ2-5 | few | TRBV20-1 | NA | TGCAGTGCTAGAGTGGCAGGGAATTTTTTTGAGCAGTACTTC | CSARVAGNFFEQYF
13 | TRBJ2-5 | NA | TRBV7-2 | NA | TGTGCCAGCAGCTCGCCCGGGATCTTAGAGCAGTACTTC | CASSSPGILEQYF
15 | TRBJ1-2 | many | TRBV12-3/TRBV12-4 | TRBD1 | TGTGCCAGCAGTTCCCCAGGGGGCGGAATGTTTGGCTACACCTTC | CASSSPGGGMFGYTF
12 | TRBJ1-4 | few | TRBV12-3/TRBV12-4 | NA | TGTGCCAGCAGCCACGTGGCTGAAAAACTGTTTTTT | CASSHVAEKLFF
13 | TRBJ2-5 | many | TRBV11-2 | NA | TGTGCCAGCAGCTTATCGGACCAAGAGACCCAGTACTTC | CASSLSDQETQYF
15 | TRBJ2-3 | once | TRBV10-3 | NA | TGTGCCATCAGGGCCCGGGAGTTGGGCACAGATACGCAGTATTTT | CAIRARELGTDTQYF
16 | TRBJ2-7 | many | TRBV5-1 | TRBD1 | TGCGCCAGCAGCCCAGGACAGGGGGCGCCGTCCTACGAGCAGTACTTC | CASSPGQGAPSYEQYF
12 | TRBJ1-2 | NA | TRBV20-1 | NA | TGCAGTGCGACGAGTGGGCTGAATGGCTACACCTTC | CSATSGLNGYTF
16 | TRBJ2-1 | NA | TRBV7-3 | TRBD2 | TGTGCCAGCAGCTTAAAGGGAAGCGGGGAGGAACATGAGCAGTTCTTC | CASSLKGSGEEHEQFF
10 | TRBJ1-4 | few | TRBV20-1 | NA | TGCAGTGCTAGGGGTGAAAAACTGTTTTTT | CSARGEKLFF
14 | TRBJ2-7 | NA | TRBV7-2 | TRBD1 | TGTGCCAGCAGCTTACGAGGGGGCCTTCACGAGCAGTACTTC | CASSLRGGLHEQYF
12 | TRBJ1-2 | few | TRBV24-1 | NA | TGTGCCACCAGTTCAGGGAACTATGGCTACACCTTC | CATSSGNYGYTF
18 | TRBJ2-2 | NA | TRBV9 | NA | TGTGCCAGCAGCGTAGGGCCCGGGGCTCGGGAAGGCACCGGGGAGCTGTTTTTT | CASSVGPGAREGTGELFF
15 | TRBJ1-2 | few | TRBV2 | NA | TGTGCCAGCAGTAAAACCAGGACAGCTGACTATGGCTACACCTTC | CASSKTRTADYGYTF
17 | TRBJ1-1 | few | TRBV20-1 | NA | TGCAGTGCTAGAGAGGATGGATCGGGACACTTGAACACTGAAGCTTTCTTT | CSAREDGSGHLNTEAFF